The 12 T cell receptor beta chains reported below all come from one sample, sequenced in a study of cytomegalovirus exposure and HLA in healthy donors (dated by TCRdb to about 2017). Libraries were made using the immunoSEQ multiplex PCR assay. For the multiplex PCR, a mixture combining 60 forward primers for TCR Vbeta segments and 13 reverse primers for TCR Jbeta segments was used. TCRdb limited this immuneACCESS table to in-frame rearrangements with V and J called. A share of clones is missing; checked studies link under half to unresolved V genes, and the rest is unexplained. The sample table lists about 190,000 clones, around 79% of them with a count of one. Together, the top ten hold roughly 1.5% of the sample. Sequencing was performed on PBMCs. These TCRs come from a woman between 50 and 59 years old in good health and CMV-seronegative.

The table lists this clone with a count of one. The DNA for the CDR3 is TGTGCCAGCAGGGGACAGGGGGATCAGCCCCAGCATTTT. Amino acid sequence: CASRGQGDQPQHF. V is TRBV28 and J is TRBJ1-5, with TRBD1 matching 11 bases. The CDR3 is made up of 13 amino acids. Per germline, CDR1 MDHEN and CDR2 SYDVKM. The trim removed 6 bases at V and 5 bases at J, leaving 0 bases unmatched. The whole variable domain, filled in from reference TRBV28 and TRBJ1-5, reads DVKVTQSSRYLVKRTGEKVFLECVQDMDHENMFWYRQDPGLGLRLIYFSYDVKMKEKGDIPEGYSVSREKKERFSLILESASTNQTSMYLCASRGQGDQPQHFGDGTRLSIL.

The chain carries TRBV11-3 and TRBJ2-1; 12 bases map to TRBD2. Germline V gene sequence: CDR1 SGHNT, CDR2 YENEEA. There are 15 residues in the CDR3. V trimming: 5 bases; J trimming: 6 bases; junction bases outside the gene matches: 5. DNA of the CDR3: TGTGCCAGCAGCCAGACTAGCGGGAGAGGCAATGAGCAGTTCTTC. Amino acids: CASSQTSGRGNEQFF.

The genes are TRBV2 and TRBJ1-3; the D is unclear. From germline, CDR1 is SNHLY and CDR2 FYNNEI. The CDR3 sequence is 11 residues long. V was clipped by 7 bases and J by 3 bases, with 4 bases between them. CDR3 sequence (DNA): TGTGCCAGCAATAGTGGAAACACCATATATTTT. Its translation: CASNSGNTIYF. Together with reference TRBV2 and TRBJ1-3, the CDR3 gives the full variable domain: EPEVTQTPSHQVTQMGQEVILRCVPISNHLYFYWYRQILGQKVEFLVSFYNNEISEKSEIFDDQFSVERPDGSNFTLKIRSTKLEDSAMYFCASNSGNTIYFGEGSWLTVV.

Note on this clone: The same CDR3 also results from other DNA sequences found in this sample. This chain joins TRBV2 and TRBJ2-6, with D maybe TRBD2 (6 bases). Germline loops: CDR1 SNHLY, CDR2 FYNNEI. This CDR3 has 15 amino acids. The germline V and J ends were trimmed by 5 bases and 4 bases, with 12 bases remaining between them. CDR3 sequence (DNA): TGTGCCAGCAGTCCTGGGGGGAGCGGGGCCAACGTCCTGACTTTC. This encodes CASSPGGSGANVLTF.

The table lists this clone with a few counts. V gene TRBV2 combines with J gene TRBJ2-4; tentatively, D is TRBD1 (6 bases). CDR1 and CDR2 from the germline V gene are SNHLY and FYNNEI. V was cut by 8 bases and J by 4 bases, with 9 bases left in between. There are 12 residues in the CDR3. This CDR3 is CASQGRKNIQYF. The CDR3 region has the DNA TGTGCCAGCCAGGGGCGGAAAAACATTCAGTACTTC.

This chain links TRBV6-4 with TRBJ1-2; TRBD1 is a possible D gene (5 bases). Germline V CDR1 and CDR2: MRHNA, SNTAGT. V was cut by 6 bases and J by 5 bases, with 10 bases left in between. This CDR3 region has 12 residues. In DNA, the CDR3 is TGTGCCAGCAGACCGCAGGGTTATGGCTACACCTTC. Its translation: CASRPQGYGYTF.

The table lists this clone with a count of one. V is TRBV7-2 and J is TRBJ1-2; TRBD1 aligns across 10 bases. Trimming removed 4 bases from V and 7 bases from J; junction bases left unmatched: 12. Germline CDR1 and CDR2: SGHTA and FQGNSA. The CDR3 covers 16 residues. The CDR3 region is CASSSIRQGAFAGYTF. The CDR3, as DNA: TGTGCCAGCAGCTCAATAAGACAGGGGGCTTTTGCTGGCTACACCTTC.

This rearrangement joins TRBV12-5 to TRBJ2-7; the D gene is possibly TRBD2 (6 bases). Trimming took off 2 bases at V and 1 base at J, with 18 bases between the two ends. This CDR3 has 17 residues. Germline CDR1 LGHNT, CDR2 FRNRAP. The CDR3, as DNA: TGTGCTAGTGGTTTGACTCCCGGGACTGCAATATCCTACGAGCAGTACTTC. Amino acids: CASGLTPGTAISYEQYF.

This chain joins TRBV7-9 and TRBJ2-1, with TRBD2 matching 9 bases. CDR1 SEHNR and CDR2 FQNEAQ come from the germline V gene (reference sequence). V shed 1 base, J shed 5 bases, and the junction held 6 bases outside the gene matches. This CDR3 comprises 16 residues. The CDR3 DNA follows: TGTGCCAGCAGCTTAGAGCCTAGCGGGGTCCACAATGAGCAGTTCTTC. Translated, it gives CASSLEPSGVHNEQFF. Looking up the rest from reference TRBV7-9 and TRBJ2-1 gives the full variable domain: DTGVSQNPRHKITKRGQNVTFRCDPISEHNRLYWYRQTLGQGPEFLTYFQNEAQLEKSRLLSDRFSAERPKGSFSTLEIQRTEQGDSAMYLCASSLEPSGVHNEQFFGPGTRLTVL.

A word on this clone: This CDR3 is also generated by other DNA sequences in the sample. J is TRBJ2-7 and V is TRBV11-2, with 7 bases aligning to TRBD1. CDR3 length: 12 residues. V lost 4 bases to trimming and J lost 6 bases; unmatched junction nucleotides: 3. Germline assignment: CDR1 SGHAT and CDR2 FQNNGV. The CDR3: CASSSDRVEQYF. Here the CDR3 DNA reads TGTGCCAGCAGCTCCGACAGGGTCGAGCAGTACTTC.

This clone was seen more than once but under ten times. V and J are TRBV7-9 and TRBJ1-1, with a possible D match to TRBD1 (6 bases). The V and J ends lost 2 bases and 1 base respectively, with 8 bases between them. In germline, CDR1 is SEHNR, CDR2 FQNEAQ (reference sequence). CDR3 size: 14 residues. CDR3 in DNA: TGTGCCAGCAGCTTACTACAGGGGAACACTGAAGCTTTCTTT. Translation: CASSLLQGNTEAFF.

The CDR3 loop is CASSIKQGTQPQHF. For the CDR3, the DNA is TGTGCCAGTAGTATCAAACAGGGGACTCAGCCCCAGCATTTT. The chain combines TRBV19 with TRBJ1-5; 7 bases align to TRBD1. The germline CDR1 and CDR2 sequences are LNHDA and SQIVND (reference sequence). The CDR3 covers 14 residues. The V segment lost 3 bases and the J segment 6 bases; nucleotides outside the gene matches: 5.